A selection of T cell receptor beta chains follows, all from one sample in a study of CXCR3-negative and CXCR3-positive naive CD8 T cells. TCRdb re-called the 5' RACE reads, yielding one record per CDR3 amino acid sequence without DNA. Reported are tens of thousands of distinct CDR3 sequences; the ten largest clones contain about 1.4%. The sample taken for sequencing was naive CXCR3- CD8+ T cells from blood. These receptors were obtained from a human donor in good health. Some clones in this sample may be carry-over from other donors' samples. The CDR3 runs from the conserved cysteine through the conserved F or W. Fields, in order: J gene, V gene, CDR3 length, CDR3 protein.

J gene: TRBJ2-1; V gene: TRBV11-3; CDR3 length: 13; CDR3 protein: CASSFPPFNEQFF
J gene: TRBJ2-2; V gene: TRBV12-3/TRBV12-4; CDR3 length: 20; CDR3 protein: CASSSVYGSSLREGDRELFF
J gene: TRBJ2-7; V gene: TRBV4-1; CDR3 length: 14; CDR3 protein: CASSPGPISYEQYF
J gene: TRBJ2-1; V gene: TRBV19; CDR3 length: 18; CDR3 protein: CASSIFGTSGLSYNEQFF
J gene: TRBJ2-1; V gene: TRBV20-1; CDR3 length: 16; CDR3 protein: CSARRSSGSLHNEQFF
J gene: TRBJ1-3; V gene: TRBV12-3/TRBV12-4; CDR3 length: 12; CDR3 protein: CASRQMDGTIYF
J gene: TRBJ2-3; V gene: TRBV28; CDR3 length: 15; CDR3 protein: CASSLLREYKDTQYF
J gene: TRBJ1-1; V gene: TRBV6-2/TRBV6-3; CDR3 length: 13; CDR3 protein: CASSHSTGTEAFF
J gene: TRBJ1-1; V gene: TRBV7-9; CDR3 length: 14; CDR3 protein: CASSVRQGNTEAFF
J gene: TRBJ2-3; V gene: TRBV6-5; CDR3 length: 13; CDR3 protein: CASRSLLGDTQYF
J gene: TRBJ2-1; V gene: TRBV6-2/TRBV6-3; CDR3 length: 13; CDR3 protein: CASSGGDFDEQFF
J gene: TRBJ2-1; V gene: TRBV5-6; CDR3 length: 13; CDR3 protein: CASSYREANEQFF
J gene: TRBJ2-1; V gene: TRBV7-2; CDR3 length: 14; CDR3 protein: CASSPVSGRNEQFF
J gene: TRBJ2-1; V gene: TRBV2; CDR3 length: 16; CDR3 protein: CASREGQGWSYNEQFF
J gene: TRBJ2-1; V gene: TRBV4-3; CDR3 length: 15; CDR3 protein: CASSQEGDLVNEQFF
J gene: TRBJ2-2; V gene: TRBV7-9; CDR3 length: 14; CDR3 protein: CASSLWADTGELFF
J gene: TRBJ1-5; V gene: TRBV12-3/TRBV12-4; CDR3 length: 12; CDR3 protein: CASSTVNQPQHF
J gene: TRBJ1-2; V gene: TRBV12-3/TRBV12-4; CDR3 length: 15; CDR3 protein: CASGSRRISNYGYTF
J gene: TRBJ2-2; V gene: TRBV29-1; CDR3 length: 17; CDR3 protein: CSAAGQGGETNTGELFF
J gene: TRBJ2-1; V gene: TRBV4-3; CDR3 length: 15; CDR3 protein: CASSQDGSSYNEQFF
J gene: TRBJ2-5; V gene: TRBV3-1; CDR3 length: 17; CDR3 protein: CASSQVLTGGYQETQYF
J gene: TRBJ1-1; V gene: TRBV4-3; CDR3 length: 13; CDR3 protein: CACSGTGDTEAFF
J gene: TRBJ2-7; V gene: TRBV6-5; CDR3 length: 14; CDR3 protein: CASSYGTGPYEQYF
J gene: TRBJ2-1; V gene: TRBV2; CDR3 length: 13; CDR3 protein: CASGLAPGNEQFF
J gene: TRBJ2-2; V gene: TRBV5-5; CDR3 length: 16; CDR3 protein: CASSTGTGVYIGELFF
J gene: TRBJ1-1; V gene: TRBV11-2; CDR3 length: 17; CDR3 protein: CASSLEGLGGVGTEAFF
J gene: TRBJ2-7; V gene: TRBV7-9; CDR3 length: 15; CDR3 protein: CASSSMSGRTYEQYF
J gene: TRBJ2-3; V gene: TRBV14; CDR3 length: 13; CDR3 protein: CASSQWRTDTQYF
J gene: TRBJ2-7; V gene: TRBV20-1; CDR3 length: 12; CDR3 protein: CSARQGVYEHYF